The rows below give T cell receptor beta chains drawn from one sample of a study of sequential checkpoint blockade in melanoma. TCRdb's copy holds only in-frame clones and misses some; the assay was immunoSEQ multiplex PCR. The sample holds 15,000 to 20,000 clones, 80% seen once. The source was CD8+ T cells sorted from blood (inferred from file names), collected from a patient given nivolumab and ipilimumab in sequence. These receptors all stem from a human donor with melanoma. CDR3s include the opening cysteine and the closing phenylalanine or tryptophan. D genes are given only for firm matches. Rows give clone size only sometimes, using once, few, many, or a class for an expanded clone.

TRBV4-2	-	-	TRBJ2-7	CASSQDTSYEQYF	TGTGCCAGCAGCCAAGATACAAGCTACGAGCAGTACTTC
TRBV4-1	-	-	TRBJ1-1	CASSQERGHTEAFF	TGCGCCAGCAGCCAAGAGAGAGGTCACACTGAAGCTTTCTTT
TRBV28	-	-	TRBJ1-5	CASSFAGRRDQPQHF	TGTGCCAGCAGTTTCGCCGGGAGGAGGGATCAGCCCCAGCATTTT
TRBV4-2	-	-	TRBJ2-7	CASSQERNFAYEQYF	TGTGCCAGCAGCCAAGAACGAAACTTCGCCTACGAGCAGTACTTC
TRBV5-4	TRBD2	-	TRBJ2-7	CASSSTSGGAYEQYF	TGTGCCAGCAGCTCAACTAGCGGGGGGGCCTACGAGCAGTACTTC
TRBV4-1	TRBD1	-	TRBJ1-4	CASSRQGSSEKLFF	TGCGCCAGCAGTCGACAGGGGAGTAGTGAAAAACTGTTTTTT
TRBV7-6	TRBD2	once	TRBJ2-1	CASSLVRTSGRAKSNEQFF	TGTGCCAGCAGCTTAGTACGGACTAGCGGGAGGGCAAAGTCTAATGAGCAGTTCTTC
TRBV5-1	TRBD1	-	TRBJ2-7	CASRPGTGGLEQYF	TGCGCCAGCCGCCCAGGGACAGGGGGTCTCGAGCAGTACTTC
TRBV29-1	-	-	TRBJ2-7	CSVEGPYPYEQYF	TGCAGCGTTGAAGGGCCTTATCCCTACGAGCAGTACTTC
TRBV10-3	TRBD1	-	TRBJ2-7	CAISETGDYEQYF	TGTGCCATCAGCGAGACAGGGGACTACGAGCAGTACTTC
TRBV7-2	TRBD1	-	TRBJ1-4	CASSHVATGGSEKLFF	TGTGCCAGCAGCCACGTGGCGACAGGGGGCAGCGAAAAACTGTTTTTT
TRBV2	-	-	TRBJ2-7	CASSPSYEQYF	TGTGCCAGCAGTCCTTCCTACGAGCAGTACTTC
TRBV6-9	-	-	TRBJ1-2	CASSSPRRKSYGYTF	TGTGCCAGCAGTTCCCCGCGGAGGAAATCCTATGGCTACACCTTC
TRBV4-1	-	-	TRBJ1-4	CASSQVGLLGTNEKLFF	TGCGCCAGCAGCCAAGTTGGACTCCTCGGGACTAATGAAAAACTGTTTTTT
TRBV29-1	TRBD1	once	TRBJ2-7	CSFRDSSYEQYF	TGCAGCTTCCGGGACAGCTCCTACGAGCAGTACTTC
TRBV27	-	-	TRBJ2-7	CASSRGTFLSYEQYF	TGTGCCAGCAGTCGTGGGACTTTCCTCTCCTACGAGCAGTACTTC
TRBV7-6	-	-	TRBJ1-6	CASSLGAGPAPLHF	TGTGCCAGCAGCTTAGGGGCAGGGCCTGCCCCCCTCCACTTT
TRBV9	TRBD1	-	TRBJ1-1	CASSADRASMNTEAFF	TGTGCCAGCAGCGCAGACAGGGCATCCATGAACACTGAAGCTTTCTTT
TRBV6-6	TRBD1	-	TRBJ1-1	CASNRDRGVGTEAFF	TGTGCCAGCAATCGGGACAGGGGGGTGGGCACTGAAGCTTTCTTT
TRBV27	-	-	TRBJ2-1	CASSLSLGGAKQFF	TGTGCCAGCAGTTTATCGTTGGGCGGGGCTAAGCAGTTCTTC
TRBV28	TRBD1	-	TRBJ1-5	CASSLADRGVQPQHF	TGTGCCAGCAGTTTAGCCGACAGGGGCGTTCAGCCCCAGCATTTT
TRBV5-6	-	once	TRBJ2-1	CASSLGTGYNEQFF	TGTGCCAGCAGCTTGGGGACTGGGTACAATGAGCAGTTCTTC
TRBV19	-	-	TRBJ1-1	CASSIDRGMNTEAFF	TGTGCCAGTAGTATTGATCGGGGGATGAACACTGAAGCTTTCTTT
TRBV4-1	-	-	TRBJ1-5	CASSPSRDSNQPQHF	TGCGCCAGCAGCCCGAGCCGGGATAGCAATCAGCCCCAGCATTTT
TRBV30	-	-	TRBJ1-1	CAWSSRAPATEAFF	TGTGCCTGGAGTTCGAGGGCCCCTGCGACTGAAGCTTTCTTT
TRBV4-3	TRBD2	-	TRBJ2-7	CASSPGLAGGYEQYF	TGCGCCAGCAGCCCGGGACTAGCGGGGGGATACGAGCAGTACTTC
TRBV5-4	-	-	TRBJ2-7	CASSLAGGSPYEQYF	TGTGCCAGCAGCTTGGCCGGGGGATCCCCCTACGAGCAGTACTTC
TRBV27	TRBD1	medium-sized	TRBJ2-7	CASSSGTALRAEQYF	TGTGCCAGCAGTTCCGGGACAGCCCTAAGGGCCGAGCAGTACTTC
TRBV9	TRBD1	-	TRBJ1-2	CASSPQGATYGYTF	TGTGCCAGCAGCCCTCAGGGGGCTACCTATGGCTACACCTTC
TRBV28	TRBD2	-	TRBJ2-7	CASSFGLAGAGEQYF	TGTGCCAGCAGTTTCGGGCTAGCGGGAGCGGGAGAGCAGTACTTC
TRBV5-6	-	-	TRBJ1-6	CASSLIEKSGSPLHF	TGTGCCAGCAGCTTGATTGAGAAGTCTGGTTCACCCCTCCACTTT
TRBV9	TRBD1	-	TRBJ1-3	CASSPGQGSGNTIYF	TGTGCCAGCAGTCCCGGACAGGGCTCTGGAAACACCATATATTTT
TRBV19	TRBD1	-	TRBJ1-5	CASSPRDSNQPQHF	TGTGCCAGTAGTCCACGGGACAGTAATCAGCCCCAGCATTTT
TRBV6-6	-	-	TRBJ2-5	CASSRDGGQYF	TGTGCCAGCAGTCGGGACGGAGGGCAGTACTTC
TRBV6-5	TRBD1	once	TRBJ2-7	CASSTGTGESYEQYF	TGTGCCAGCAGCACCGGGACAGGGGAGAGCTACGAGCAGTACTTC
TRBV4-1	-	-	TRBJ2-1	CASSQVRSSYNEQFF	TGCGCCAGCAGCCAAGTCCGCAGCTCCTACAATGAGCAGTTCTTC
TRBV7-8	TRBD1	-	TRBJ1-1	CASSLGRGDTEAFF	TGTGCCAGCAGCTTAGGCAGGGGGGACACTGAAGCTTTCTTT
TRBV7-9	TRBD1	few	TRBJ2-7	CASSSFPGTGGGEQYF	TGTGCCAGCAGCTCGTTTCCAGGGACAGGGGGAGGCGAGCAGTACTTC
TRBV4-3	-	-	TRBJ1-2	CASSQDPYRVGGDYGYTF	TGCGCCAGCAGCCAAGACCCCTACAGGGTGGGGGGGGACTATGGCTACACCTTC
TRBV7-9	TRBD2	once	TRBJ2-1	CASSFVGLAGNEQFF	TGTGCCAGCAGCTTTGTGGGACTAGCGGGAAATGAGCAGTTCTTC
TRBV5-6	-	few	TRBJ2-7	CASSKGSGYYEQYF	TGTGCCAGCAGCAAGGGGTCAGGTTACTACGAGCAGTACTTC
TRBV6-5	-	-	TRBJ1-6	CASVPSQADSPLHF	TGTGCCAGCGTCCCCTCGCAGGCAGATTCACCCCTCCACTTT
TRBV19	-	-	TRBJ1-1	CASSIFGADAFF	TGTGCCAGTAGTATATTTGGGGCAGACGCTTTCTTT
TRBV4-2	-	-	TRBJ2-7	CASSPRAQGRDEQYF	TGTGCCAGCAGCCCCAGAGCACAGGGAAGGGACGAGCAGTACTTC
TRBV7-2	-	once	TRBJ1-2	CASSPSSTGPLYYGYTF	TGTGCCAGCAGCCCATCATCTACAGGTCCGCTTTACTATGGCTACACCTTC
TRBV27	-	-	TRBJ1-2	CASSPDYPQFGYTF	TGTGCCAGCAGTCCCGACTATCCCCAATTTGGCTACACCTTC
TRBV7-2	TRBD1	-	TRBJ2-7	CASSLWGQGEDEQYF	TGTGCCAGCAGCTTATGGGGACAGGGGGAGGACGAGCAGTACTTC
TRBV29-1	-	-	TRBJ1-2	CSVDVRASEGYTF	TGCAGCGTTGATGTCAGGGCGTCCGAGGGCTACACCTTC
TRBV7-6	-	-	TRBJ2-1	CASSLDQGRLDEQFF	TGTGCCAGCAGCTTGGATCAGGGTCGACTAGATGAGCAGTTCTTC
TRBV21-1	-	-	TRBJ1-1	CASSTGEAFF	TGTGCCAGCAGCACGGGGGAAGCTTTCTTT
TRBV6-4	TRBD2	medium-sized	TRBJ2-6	CASSDSGGGSGANVLTF	TGTGCCAGCAGTGACTCTGGGGGGGGCTCTGGGGCCAACGTCCTGACTTTC
TRBV15	-	-	TRBJ1-5	CATSRDFTSNQPQHF	TGTGCCACCAGCAGGGACTTCACCAGCAATCAGCCCCAGCATTTT
TRBV28	TRBD2	-	TRBJ2-7	CATSGGFYEQYF	TGTGCCACTTCGGGAGGCTTCTACGAGCAGTACTTC
TRBV2	TRBD2	-	TRBJ2-7	CASRGLAGGPYEQYF	TGTGCCAGCAGGGGACTAGCGGGAGGGCCCTACGAGCAGTACTTC